The rows below give T cell receptor beta chains drawn from one sample of a study of cytomegalovirus exposure and HLA in healthy donors. Clones were sequenced by immunoSEQ multiplex PCR, and TCRdb holds only the in-frame ones, with some missing. The sample carries roughly 170,000 clones, over 80% recorded once. The source material was PBMCs. These receptors were taken from a middle-aged man in good health and CMV-seronegative. The CDR3 runs from the conserved cysteine through the conserved F or W. The D gene is left open where the match is weak. Clone size is shown for a subset of rows, as once, few, many or a class of expanded clone.

>TRBV14|TRBJ2-1|15|TRBD2|NA
TGTGCCAGCAGCTCCATAGCGGGAGGGTACAATGAGCAGTTCTTC
CASSSIAGGYNEQFF
>TRBV11-3|TRBJ2-1|15|NA|NA
TGTGCCAGCAGCTTTTCGGGGAGCTCCTACAATGAGCAGTTCTTC
CASSFSGSSYNEQFF
>TRBV28|TRBJ1-2|15|NA|NA
TGTGCCAGCAGTTTACTTGGATGGGGGCAAGGAGGCTACACCTTC
CASSLLGWGQGGYTF
>TRBV5-1|TRBJ2-3|12|NA|NA
TGCGCCAGCGGATTCGGGGGAGATACGCAGTATTTT
CASGFGGDTQYF
>TRBV5-1|TRBJ1-4|15|NA|NA
TGCGCCAGCAGCCCCTTGGTCGGGGGAGAAGAAAAACTGTTTTTT
CASSPLVGGEEKLFF
>TRBV4-1|TRBJ2-5|14|TRBD1|NA
TGCGCCAGCAGCCAAGGAGGGGGCAGGGAGACCCAGTACTTC
CASSQGGGRETQYF
>TRBV28|TRBJ2-5|14|TRBD2|NA
TGTGCCAGCAGTTACCCCCCCGGGGGGGAGACCCAGTACTTC
CASSYPPGGETQYF
>TRBV6-5|TRBJ2-7|15|TRBD2|NA
TGTGCCAGCAGTTACTCACTAGCGGGGACCTACGAGCAGTACTTC
CASSYSLAGTYEQYF
>TRBV7-2|TRBJ1-2|12|NA|NA
TGTGCCAGCGCGTGGGCCCGGGGTGGCTACACCTTC
CASAWARGGYTF
>TRBV7-9|TRBJ2-3|13|NA|NA
TGTGCCAGCAGCCGCGGAGAGGCAGATACGCAGTATTTT
CASSRGEADTQYF
>TRBV7-2|TRBJ2-1|16|NA|NA
TGTGCCAGCAGACCGCCCCCCTTGAGCTCCTACAATGAGCAGTTCTTC
CASRPPPLSSYNEQFF
>TRBV7-3|TRBJ1-3|16|NA|few
TGTGCCAGCAGCCTAGGAGGCCCGGGGTCTGGAAACACCATATATTTT
CASSLGGPGSGNTIYF
>TRBV5-1|TRBJ2-7|13|NA|NA
TGCGCCAGCAGCTCCCGGGGAAGAGACGAGCAGTACTTC
CASSSRGRDEQYF
>TRBV9|TRBJ1-5|13|NA|NA
TGTGCCAGCAGCCCAAGAGACAATCAGCCCCAGCATTTT
CASSPRDNQPQHF
>TRBV6-5|TRBJ1-2|16|TRBD1|NA
TGTGCCAGCAGTTCGGGTGGACAGGGGCTGGGCTATGGCTACACCTTC
CASSSGGQGLGYGYTF
>TRBV27|TRBJ1-2|15|NA|once
TGTGCCAGCAGTCCGACACGGTTAGCTAACTATGGCTACACCTTC
CASSPTRLANYGYTF
>TRBV5-4|TRBJ2-5|15|TRBD1|NA
TGTGCCAGCAGCTTGACTGGACAGGACCAAGGGACCCAGTACTTC
CASSLTGQDQGTQYF
>TRBV11-2|TRBJ1-5|15|NA|NA
TGTGCCAGCAGCTTAGGTATACAGGGCAATCAGCCCCAGCATTTT
CASSLGIQGNQPQHF
>TRBV6-5|TRBJ1-1|14|NA|NA
TGTGCCAGCAGCCGCTCCGGGGGTGGCACTGAAGCTTTCTTT
CASSRSGGGTEAFF
>TRBV29-1|TRBJ2-7|12|NA|NA
TGCAGCGCCCGACAGAGAACTTACGAGCAGTACTTC
CSARQRTYEQYF
>TRBV5-6|TRBJ2-7|14|TRBD2|NA
TGTGCCAGCAGCATCACGACTAGCGTTAACGAGCAGTACTTC
CASSITTSVNEQYF
>TRBV7-2|TRBJ2-3|16|NA|NA
TGTGCCAGCAGCTTAGGGGCGGACACTAGCACAGATACGCAGTATTTT
CASSLGADTSTDTQYF
>TRBV2|TRBJ2-2|15|NA|NA
TGTGCCAGCAAGGGCAGCGGATCCATCACCGGGGAGCTGTTTTTT
CASKGSGSITGELFF
>TRBV7-2|TRBJ2-1|13|NA|NA
TGTGCCAGCAGCTTCGCGGACTACAATGAGCAGTTCTTC
CASSFADYNEQFF
>TRBV5-8|TRBJ1-5|13|NA|NA
TGTGCCAGCACCTCTTTTAGCAATCAGCCCCAGCATTTT
CASTSFSNQPQHF
>TRBV5-4|TRBJ2-6|16|NA|NA
TGTGCCAGCAGCTTGTTCCTCCGCTCTGGGGCCAACGTCCTGACTTTC
CASSLFLRSGANVLTF
>TRBV7-2|TRBJ1-5|14|NA|few
TGTGCCAGCAGCCCACAGGTGGGCAATCAGCCCCAGCATTTT
CASSPQVGNQPQHF
>TRBV27|TRBJ1-4|14|TRBD1|few
TGTGCCAGCGCGGACCAGGGGGGTCGCGAAAAACTGTTTTTT
CASADQGGREKLFF
>TRBV5-1|TRBJ1-6|13|NA|once
TGCGCCAGCAGCCCGGTTGTTGGTTCACCCCTCCACTTT
CASSPVVGSPLHF